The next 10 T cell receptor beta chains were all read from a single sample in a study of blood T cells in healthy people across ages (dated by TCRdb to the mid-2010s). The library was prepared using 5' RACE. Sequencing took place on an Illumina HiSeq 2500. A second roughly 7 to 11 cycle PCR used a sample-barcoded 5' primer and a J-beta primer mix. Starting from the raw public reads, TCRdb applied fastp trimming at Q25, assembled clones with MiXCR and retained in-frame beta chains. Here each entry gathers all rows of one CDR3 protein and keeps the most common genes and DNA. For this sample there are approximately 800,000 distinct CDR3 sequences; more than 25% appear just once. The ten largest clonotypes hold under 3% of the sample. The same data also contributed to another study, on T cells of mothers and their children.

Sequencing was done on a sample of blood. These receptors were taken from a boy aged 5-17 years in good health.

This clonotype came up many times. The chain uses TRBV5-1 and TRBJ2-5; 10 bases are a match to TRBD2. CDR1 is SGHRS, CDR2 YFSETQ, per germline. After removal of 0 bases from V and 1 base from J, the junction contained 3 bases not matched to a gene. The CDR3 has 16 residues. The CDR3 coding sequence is TGCGCCAGCAGCTTGGTTCTAGCGGGGGCCCAAGAGACCCAGTACTTC. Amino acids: CASSLVLAGAQETQYF.

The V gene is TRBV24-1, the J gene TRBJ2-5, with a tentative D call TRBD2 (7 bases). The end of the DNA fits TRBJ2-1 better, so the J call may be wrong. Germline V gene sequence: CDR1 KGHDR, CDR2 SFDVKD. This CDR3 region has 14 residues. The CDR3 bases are TGTGCCACCAGTGACTTCGCGGCGGGGGCTGAGCAGTTCTTC. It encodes CATSDFAAGAEQFF.

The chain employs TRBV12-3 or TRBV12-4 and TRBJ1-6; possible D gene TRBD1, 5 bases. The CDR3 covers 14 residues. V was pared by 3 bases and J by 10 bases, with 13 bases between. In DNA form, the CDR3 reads TGTGCCAGCAGTTTGGGGGATTTGGACTCACCCCTCCACTTT. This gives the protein CASSLGDLDSPLHF.

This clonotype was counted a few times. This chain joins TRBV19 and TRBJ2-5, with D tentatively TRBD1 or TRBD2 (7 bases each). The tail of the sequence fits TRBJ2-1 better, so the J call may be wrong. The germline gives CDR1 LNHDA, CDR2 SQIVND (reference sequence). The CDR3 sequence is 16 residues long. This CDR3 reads CASSPTPGGGAWEQFF. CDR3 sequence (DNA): TGTGCCAGTAGTCCAACCCCAGGGGGGGGGGCCTGGGAGCAGTTCTTC.

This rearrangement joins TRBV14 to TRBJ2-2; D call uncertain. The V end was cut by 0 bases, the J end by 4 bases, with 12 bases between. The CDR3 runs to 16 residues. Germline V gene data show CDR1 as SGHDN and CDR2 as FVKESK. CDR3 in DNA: TGTGCCAGCAGCCAAGATGTTGGCCTCCTCACCGGGGAGCTGTTTTTT. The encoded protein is CASSQDVGLLTGELFF.

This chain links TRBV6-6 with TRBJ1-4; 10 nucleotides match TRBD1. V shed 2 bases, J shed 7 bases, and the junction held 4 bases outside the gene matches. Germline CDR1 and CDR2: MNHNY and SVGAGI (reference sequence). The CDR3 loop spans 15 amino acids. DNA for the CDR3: TGTGCCAGCAGTTACAAAGGGGACAGGGGTGAAAAACTGTTTTTT. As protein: CASSYKGDRGEKLFF.

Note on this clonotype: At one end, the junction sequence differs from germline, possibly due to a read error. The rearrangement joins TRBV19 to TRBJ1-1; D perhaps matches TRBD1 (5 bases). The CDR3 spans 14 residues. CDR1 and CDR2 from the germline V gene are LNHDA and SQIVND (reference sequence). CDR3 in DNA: TGCGCCAGCAGCATTGGGACGGCGAACACTGAAGCTTTCTTT. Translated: CASSIGTANTEAFF.

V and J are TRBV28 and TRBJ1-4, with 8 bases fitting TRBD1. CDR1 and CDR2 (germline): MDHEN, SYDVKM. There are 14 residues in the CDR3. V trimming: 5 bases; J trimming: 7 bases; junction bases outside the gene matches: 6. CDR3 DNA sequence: TGTGCCAGCAGTAACACAGGGGGGATTGAAAAACTGTTTTTT. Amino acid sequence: CASSNTGGIEKLFF. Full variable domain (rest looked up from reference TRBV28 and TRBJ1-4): DVKVTQSSRYLVKRTGEKVFLECVQDMDHENMFWYRQDPGLGLRLIYFSYDVKMKEKGDIPEGYSVSREKKERFSLILESASTNQTSMYLCASSNTGGIEKLFFGSGTQLSVL.

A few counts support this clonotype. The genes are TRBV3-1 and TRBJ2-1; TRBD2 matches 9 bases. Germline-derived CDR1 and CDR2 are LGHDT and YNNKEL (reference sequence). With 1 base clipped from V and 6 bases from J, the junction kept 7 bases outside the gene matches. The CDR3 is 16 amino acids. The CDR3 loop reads CASSQVMSGGTNEQFF. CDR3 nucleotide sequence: TGTGCCAGCAGCCAAGTTATGAGCGGGGGGACCAATGAGCAGTTCTTC.

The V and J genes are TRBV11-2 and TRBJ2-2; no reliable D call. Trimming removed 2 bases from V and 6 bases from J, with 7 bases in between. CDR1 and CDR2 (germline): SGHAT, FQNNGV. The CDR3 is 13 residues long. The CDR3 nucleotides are TGTGCCAGCAGCTTATTTGGGGCCGGGGAGCTGTTTTTT. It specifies CASSLFGAGELFF.